Below are 10 T cell receptor beta chains sequenced from a single sample in a study of cytotoxic CD8 clonotypes in ibrutinib-treated CLL listed by TCRdb under 2021. Library generation was performed with the immunoSEQ multiplex PCR assay. TCRdb obtained this table from immuneACCESS and retained in-frame rearrangements with V and J assigned. These tables miss some clones; where compared with another copy, unresolved V genes account for less than half of the shortfall, and the remainder is unexplained. The sample includes 150,000 or so clones, with 79% observed a single time. The ten largest clones represent around 13% of the sample. The sample's time point label is to be understood as: 12 months on ibrutinib. The sequencing used PBMCs, collected after 12 months of ibrutinib treatment. These receptors originate from a human donor with chronic lymphocytic leukemia.

The chain combines TRBV30 with TRBJ2-7; the D call may be TRBD1 or TRBD2 (6 bases each). CDR3 length equals 14 residues. Trimming took 0 bases from V and 5 from J, leaving 14 bases between them. CDR1 and CDR2 from the germline V gene are GTSNPN and SVGIG (reference sequence). The CDR3 DNA sequence: TGTGCCTGGAGTGTAAATAGGGGGGTGGACGAGCAGTACTTC. Protein product: CAWSVNRGVDEQYF.

The chain uses TRBV28 and TRBJ2-1; no reliable D call. The CDR3 runs to 11 residues. Looked up from germline, CDR1 is MDHEN and CDR2 is SYDVKM. V gave up 7 bases and J gave up 4 bases, with 5 bases separating them. The CDR3 protein is CASIGYNEQFF. The CDR3 DNA sequence: TGTGCCAGCATTGGGTACAATGAGCAGTTCTTC.

The chain couples TRBV30 to TRBJ2-3, with D perhaps TRBD1 or TRBD2 (5 bases each). The germline gives CDR1 GTSNPN, CDR2 SVGIG (reference sequence). The CDR3 extends over 15 amino acids. V shed 1 base and J shed 6 bases, with 17 bases lying between them. The CDR3 DNA sequence: TGTGCCTGGAGTGGTAGAGGGGTTTTCCGGGATACGCAGTATTTT. It translates to CAWSGRGVFRDTQYF.

This chain connects TRBV11-2 to TRBJ2-7; D is tentatively TRBD1 or TRBD2 (5 bases each). The CDR3 runs 14 residues. Germline V lookup: CDR1 SGHAT, CDR2 FQNNGV. The germline V and J ends were trimmed by 5 bases and 3 bases, with 14 bases remaining between them. This CDR3 reads CASSQTGTSYEQYF. The CDR3 DNA reads TGTGCCAGCAGCCAGACGGGGACGAGCTACGAGCAGTACTTC. Variable domain in full (rest from reference TRBV11-2 and TRBJ2-7): EAGVAQSPRYKIIEKRQSVAFWCNPISGHATLYWYQQILGQGPKLLIQFQNNGVVDDSQLPKDRFSAERLKGVDSTLKIQPAKLEDSAVYLCASSQTGTSYEQYFGPGTRLTVT.

V is TRBV6-6 and J is TRBJ1-4; D may be TRBD1 (5 bases). This CDR3 is 13 amino acids long. V gave up 7 bases and J gave up 12 bases, with 18 bases separating them. CDR1 and CDR2 (germline): MNHNY, SVGAGI (reference sequence). The CDR3 nucleotides read TGTGCCAGCACCCCGGACATCCCCGGGGAACTGTTTTTT. It specifies CASTPDIPGELFF.

In this sample, this clone turned up a few times. The V gene is TRBV11-1, the J gene TRBJ1-1, with TRBD1 matching over 8 bases. The junction had 6 bases not matched to a gene; V was cut back by 5 bases and J by 1 base. Germline V gives CDR1 SGHAT, CDR2 FQDESV (reference sequence). The CDR3 is 15 residues long. The chain's CDR3 is CASSVDRVGNTEAFF. DNA for the CDR3: TGTGCCAGCAGCGTGGACAGGGTCGGGAACACTGAAGCTTTCTTT.

The chain uses TRBV4-2 and TRBJ2-5; no clear D gene. Looked up from germline, CDR1 is LGHNA and CDR2 is YNFKEQ. This CDR3 is built from 14 residues. Trimming removed 4 bases at V and 4 bases at J, with 13 bases between. The chain's CDR3 is CASSPDRLGETQYF. CDR3 in DNA: TGTGCCAGCAGCCCGGACCGTTTGGGAGAGACCCAGTACTTC.

This clone appeared once. The chain is built from TRBV5-6 and TRBJ2-3, with D unresolved. V was clipped by 0 bases and J by 3 bases, with 8 bases between them. Germline CDR1 and CDR2: SGHDT and YYEEEE. The CDR3 spans 14 residues. The DNA of the CDR3 is TGTGCCAGCAGCTTGGATCTCCGGACAGATACGCAGTATTTT. Translating gives CASSLDLRTDTQYF.

This chain links TRBV30 with TRBJ2-5; D might be TRBD2 (6 bases). Trimming left V 6 bases short and J 5 bases short, with 13 bases between. CDR1 is GTSNPN, CDR2 SVGIG, per germline (reference sequence). The CDR3 runs 12 residues. In DNA, the CDR3 is TGTGCCTGTGGTCCTAGCGTCGAGACCCAGTACTTC. It codes for CACGPSVETQYF.

This chain connects TRBV7-8 to TRBJ2-1; D is uncertain. This CDR3 contains 13 residues. Looked up from germline, CDR1 is SGHVS and CDR2 is FQNEAQ. The V end lost 4 bases, the J end lost 6 bases, and 10 bases lay between the germline ends. The CDR3 protein is CASSSNLGNEQFF. In nucleotides, the CDR3 is TGTGCCAGCAGCTCAAATTTGGGCAATGAGCAGTTCTTC.